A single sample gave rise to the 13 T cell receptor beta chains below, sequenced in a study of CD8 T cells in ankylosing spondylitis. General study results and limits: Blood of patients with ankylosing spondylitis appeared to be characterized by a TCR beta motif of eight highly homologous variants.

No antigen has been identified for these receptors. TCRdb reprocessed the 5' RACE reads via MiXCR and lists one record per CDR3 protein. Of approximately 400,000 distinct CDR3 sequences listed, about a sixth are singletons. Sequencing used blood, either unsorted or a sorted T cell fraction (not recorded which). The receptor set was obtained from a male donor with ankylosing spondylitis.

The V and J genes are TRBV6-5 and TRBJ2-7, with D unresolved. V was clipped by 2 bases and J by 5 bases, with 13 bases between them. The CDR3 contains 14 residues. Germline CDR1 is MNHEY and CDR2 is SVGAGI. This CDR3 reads CASSYTHSTHEQYF. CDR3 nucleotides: TGTGCCAGCAGTTACACACATTCGACGCACGAGCAGTACTTC.

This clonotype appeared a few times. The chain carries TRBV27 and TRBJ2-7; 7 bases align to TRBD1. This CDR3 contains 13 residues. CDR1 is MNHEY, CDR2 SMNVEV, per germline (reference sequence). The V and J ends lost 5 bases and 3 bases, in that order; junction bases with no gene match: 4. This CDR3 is CASSKDRDYEQYF. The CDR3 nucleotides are TGTGCCAGCAGTAAAGACAGGGACTACGAGCAGTACTTC.

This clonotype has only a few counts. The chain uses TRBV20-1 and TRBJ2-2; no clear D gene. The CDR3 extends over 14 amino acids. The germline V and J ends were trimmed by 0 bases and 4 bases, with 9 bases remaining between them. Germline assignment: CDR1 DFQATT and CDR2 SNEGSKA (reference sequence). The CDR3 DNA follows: TGCAGTGCTAGAGAGGAGACTCTCACCGGGGAGCTGTTTTTT. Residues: CSAREETLTGELFF.

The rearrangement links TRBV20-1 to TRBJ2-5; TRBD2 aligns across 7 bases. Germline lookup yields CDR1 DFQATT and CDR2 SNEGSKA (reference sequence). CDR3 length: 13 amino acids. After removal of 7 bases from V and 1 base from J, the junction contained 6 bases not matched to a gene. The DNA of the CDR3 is TGCAGTGTGGCAGCGGGGATCCAAGAGACCCAGTACTTC. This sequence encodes CSVAAGIQETQYF.

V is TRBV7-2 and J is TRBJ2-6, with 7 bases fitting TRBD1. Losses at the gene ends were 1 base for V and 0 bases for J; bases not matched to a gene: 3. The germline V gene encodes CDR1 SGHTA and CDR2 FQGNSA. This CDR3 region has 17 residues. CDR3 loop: CASSLVQGLSGANVLTF. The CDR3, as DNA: TGTGCCAGCAGCTTAGTACAGGGGCTCTCTGGGGCCAACGTCCTGACTTTC.

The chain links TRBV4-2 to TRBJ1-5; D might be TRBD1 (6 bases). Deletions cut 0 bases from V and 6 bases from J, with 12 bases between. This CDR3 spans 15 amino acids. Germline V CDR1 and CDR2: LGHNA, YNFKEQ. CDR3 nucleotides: TGTGCCAGCAGCCAAGATTTAGCACAGGGTCAGCCCCAGCATTTT. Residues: CASSQDLAQGQPQHF.

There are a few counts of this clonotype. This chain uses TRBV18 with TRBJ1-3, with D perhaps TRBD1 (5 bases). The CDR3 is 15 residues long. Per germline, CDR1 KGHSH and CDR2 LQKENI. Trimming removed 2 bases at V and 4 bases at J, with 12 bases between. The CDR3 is CASSPSSGKGNTIYF. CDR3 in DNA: TGTGCCAGCTCACCATCGTCAGGGAAAGGAAACACCATATATTTT.

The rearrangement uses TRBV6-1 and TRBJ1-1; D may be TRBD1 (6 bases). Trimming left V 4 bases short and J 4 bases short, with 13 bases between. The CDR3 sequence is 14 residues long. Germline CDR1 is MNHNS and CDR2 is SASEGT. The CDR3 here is CASSVVEGGTEAFF. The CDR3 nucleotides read TGTGCCAGCAGTGTGGTGGAGGGGGGCACTGAAGCTTTCTTT.

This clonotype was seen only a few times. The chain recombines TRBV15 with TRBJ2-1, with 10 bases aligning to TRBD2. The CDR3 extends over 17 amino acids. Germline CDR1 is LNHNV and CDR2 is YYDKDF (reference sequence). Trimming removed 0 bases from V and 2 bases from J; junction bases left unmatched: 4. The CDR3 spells CATSRDRGLAAYNEQFF. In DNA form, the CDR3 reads TGTGCCACCAGCAGAGATAGAGGACTAGCGGCCTACAATGAGCAGTTCTTC.

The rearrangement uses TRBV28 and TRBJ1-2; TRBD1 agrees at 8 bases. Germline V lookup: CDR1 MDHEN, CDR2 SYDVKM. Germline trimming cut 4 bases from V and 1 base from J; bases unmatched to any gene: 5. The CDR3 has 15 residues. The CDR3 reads CASSSWDRSNYGYTF. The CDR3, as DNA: TGTGCCAGCAGTTCTTGGGACAGGAGTAACTATGGCTACACCTTC.

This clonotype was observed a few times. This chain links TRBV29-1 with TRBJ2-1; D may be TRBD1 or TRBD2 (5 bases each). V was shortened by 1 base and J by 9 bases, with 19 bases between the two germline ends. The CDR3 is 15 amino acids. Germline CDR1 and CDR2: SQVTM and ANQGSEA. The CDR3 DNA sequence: TGCAGCGTTGAAGGCCCGAGGGGACGTACAGGTGAGCAGTTCTTC. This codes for CSVEGPRGRTGEQFF.

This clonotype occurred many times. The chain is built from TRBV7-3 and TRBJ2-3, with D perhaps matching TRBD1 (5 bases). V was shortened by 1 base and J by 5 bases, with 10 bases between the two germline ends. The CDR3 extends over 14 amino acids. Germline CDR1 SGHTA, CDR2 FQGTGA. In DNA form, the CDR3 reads TGTGCCAGCAGCTTAAACCCAGGGATAGATACGCAGTATTTT. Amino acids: CASSLNPGIDTQYF.

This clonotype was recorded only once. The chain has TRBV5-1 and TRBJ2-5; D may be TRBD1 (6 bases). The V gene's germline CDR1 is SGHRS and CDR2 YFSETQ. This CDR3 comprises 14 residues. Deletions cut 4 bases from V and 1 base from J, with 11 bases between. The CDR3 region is CASSPRQAQETQYF. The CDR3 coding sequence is TGCGCCAGCAGCCCCCGACAGGCCCAAGAGACCCAGTACTTC.